This passage covers 32 T cell receptor beta chains from one sample sequenced in a study of molecular identifiers for immune sequencing clone quantification. TCRdb itself ran the PCR reads through MiXCR, one entry per CDR3 protein. The table shows tens of thousands of distinct CDR3 sequences, with roughly 18% occurring only once. What was sequenced was naive CD8+ T cells from blood, with Jurkat cell RNA spiked in. As for subset: FACS-sorted CD8+CD4-CCR7+CD45RA+ naive T cells. The receptors derive from a human donor in good health. Some libraries in this study had Jurkat cell RNA spiked in.

This clonotype was counted at least ten times. The chain couples TRBV4-3 to TRBJ2-2; no reliable D call. CDR3 size: 13 residues. V lost 0 bases and J 5 bases, leaving 4 bases between the germline ends. Germline-derived CDR1 and CDR2 are LGHNA and YSLEER. CDR3 DNA sequence: TGCGCCAGCAGCCAAGATGGGACCGGGGAGCTGTTTTTT. This gives the protein CASSQDGTGELFF.

V gene TRBV7-9 combines with J gene TRBJ2-7; D is possibly TRBD1 (6 bases). V was pared by 3 bases and J by 2 bases, with 11 bases between. The CDR3 contains 14 residues. Germline V gene sequence: CDR1 SEHNR, CDR2 FQNEAQ (reference sequence). DNA for the CDR3: TGTGCCAGCAGCTTTTCAGGGGTGGCCTACGAGCAGTACTTC. This translates into CASSFSGVAYEQYF.

Comment on this clonotype: Given a much more abundant clone one base away, this may be a read error. The rearrangement uses TRBV4-1 and TRBJ2-7, with D uncertain. This CDR3 comprises 11 residues. The germline V gene has CDR1 MGHRA and CDR2 YSYEKL. CDR3 DNA sequence: TGCGCCAACAGCCAAGGTCGGGAGCAGTACTTC. Encoded protein: CANSQGREQYF.

Ten or more counts support this clonotype. The rearrangement links TRBV5-1 to TRBJ2-7; a weak D match, TRBD2 (6 bases). This CDR3 has 12 amino acids. Germline V CDR1 and CDR2: SGHRS, YFSETQ. Trimming took 5 bases from V and 5 from J, leaving 11 bases between them. Written as DNA, the CDR3 is TGCGCCAGCAGACTCGAGCGGGACGAGCAGTACTTC. Its translation is CASRLERDEQYF.

In its sample, this clonotype was seen a few times. No DNA is shown, since the ends of the CDR3 on it are uncertain; the CDR3 is the one TCRdb lists. The chain combines TRBV15 with TRBJ2-7; TRBD2, the D gene given by the table, was not confirmed from the DNA. CDR1 and CDR2 (germline): LNHNV, YYDKDF (reference sequence). The CDR3 numbers 16 amino acids, ends counted. The CDR3 spells CATSRRVASGTPSKYF.

As regards this clonotype: A much larger clone lies one base from this, so it may be a read error. J is TRBJ2-1 and V is TRBV27, with TRBD1 matching 10 bases. This CDR3 contains 14 residues. From germline, CDR1 is MNHEY and CDR2 SMNVEV (reference sequence). CDR3 DNA sequence: TGTGCCAGCAATCGACAGGGGGCCTACAATGGGCAGTTCTTC. Residues: CASNRQGAYNGQFF.

The sample holds many counts of this clonotype. V and J are TRBV9 and TRBJ2-1; possibly TRBD2 for D (6 bases). CDR1 SGDLS and CDR2 YYNGEE come from the germline V gene. V lost 2 bases, J lost 0 bases, and 12 bases lay in between. CDR3 length: 16 residues. The CDR3 here is CASSVYGSSSYNEQFF. The CDR3 DNA reads as TGTGCCAGCAGCGTTTACGGGAGCAGCTCCTACAATGAGCAGTTCTTC.

This clonotype occurred many times. The chain combines TRBV28 with TRBJ2-3; 7 bases agree with TRBD1. Trimming at V came to 5 bases and at J to 6 bases, leaving 8 bases not matched to a gene. Germline CDR1 and CDR2: MDHEN and SYDVKM. The CDR3 is 14 residues long. CDR3 nucleotide sequence: TGTGCCAGCAGTCTGGTAGGGGGCTTGGATACGCAGTATTTT. It translates to CASSLVGGLDTQYF.

This clonotype was counted many times. V gene TRBV6-4 combines with J gene TRBJ2-3; D ambiguous. The V and J ends lost 5 bases and 6 bases respectively, with 12 bases between them. CDR1 MRHNA and CDR2 SNTAGT come from the germline V gene. There are 13 residues in the CDR3. The CDR3 DNA follows: TGTGCCAGCAGTAATTATCTGTCGGATACGCAGTATTTT. It specifies CASSNYLSDTQYF.

The chain has TRBV5-6 and TRBJ2-5; TRBD2 is a possible D gene (6 bases). With 0 bases removed from V and 5 bases from J, the gap between germline ends came to 11 bases. The CDR3 length is 14 residues. Germline V gene lookup returns CDR1 SGHDT and CDR2 YYEEEE. The CDR3 DNA reads as TGTGCCAGCAGCTTGGCGGGAGTGGACGAGACCCAGTACTTC. Protein sequence: CASSLAGVDETQYF.

With respect to this clonotype: At one end the junction does not follow the germline gene, possibly because of a read error. The chain combines TRBV11-2 with TRBJ2-1; TRBD2 agrees at 10 bases. This CDR3 has 14 amino acids. Germline CDR1 is SGHAT and CDR2 is FQNNGV. The CDR3 reads CASSLVSSGRDRVF. CDR3 bases: TGTGCCAGCAGCTTAGTATCTAGCGGGAGAGACCGGGTCTTC.

This clonotype was seen ten or more times. The chain is built from TRBV7-9 and TRBJ2-3; 7 nucleotides agree with TRBD2. The CDR3 is 16 amino acids. Germline trimming cut 1 base from V and 4 bases from J; bases unmatched to any gene: 8. Germline values: CDR1 SEHNR, CDR2 FQNEAQ (reference sequence). In DNA form, the CDR3 reads TGTGCCAGCAGCTTAGTCCCGGGAGGCCCCCCAGATACGCAGTATTTT. Protein product: CASSLVPGGPPDTQYF.

This clonotype was recorded many times. This rearrangement joins TRBV10-3 to TRBJ2-7; tentatively, D is TRBD2 (6 bases). The CDR3 is 14 residues long. Between the trimmed V and J ends, which lost 10 bases and 3 bases, there was a span of 19 bases. The V gene's germline CDR1 is ENHRY and CDR2 SYGVKD. The CDR3 region is CATLSPGEDYEQYF. Here the CDR3 DNA reads TGTGCCACTCTTTCTCCCGGGGAGGACTACGAGCAGTACTTC.

Concerning this clonotype: The junction differs from germline at one of its ends, possibly a read error. The CDR3 nucleotides are TGCAGTGCTAGAGACGGATGGGGGCAGAATCAGCCCCCGCATTTT. Its protein product is CSARDGWGQNQPPHF. This chain joins TRBV20-1 and TRBJ1-5; D may be TRBD1 (6 bases). Germline CDR1 reads DFQATT; CDR2 reads SNEGSKA (reference sequence). This CDR3 spans 15 amino acids.

Worth noting for this clonotype: This sequence may be a read error, since a much larger clone differs from it by one base. The J gene is TRBJ1-5, the V gene TRBV27; perhaps TRBD1 as D (6 bases). This CDR3 spans 16 amino acids. The V gene's germline CDR1 is MNHEY and CDR2 SMNVEV (reference sequence). The ends were cut back, 5 bases at V and 0 bases at J, with 14 bases in the middle. The CDR3 sequence is CASSEIAGASNQPQHF. The CDR3 nucleotides read TGTGCCAGCAGTGAAATCGCAGGGGCTAGCAATCAGCCCCAGCATTTT.

The table lists this clonotype with many counts. The chain recombines TRBV7-9 with TRBJ2-1; weak D call: TRBD2 (6 bases). Trimming removed 3 bases from V and 8 bases from J, with 17 bases in between. The CDR3 is 15 residues long. Germline V gene lookup returns CDR1 SEHNR and CDR2 FQNEAQ (reference sequence). The CDR3 DNA is TGTGCCAGCAGCTTCTCTTCACCTAGCGCCGATGAGCAGTTCTTC. This sequence encodes CASSFSSPSADEQFF. The full variable domain, its missing parts supplied by reference TRBV7-9 and TRBJ2-1, is DTGVSQNPRHKITKRGQNVTFRCDPISEHNRLYWYRQTLGQGPEFLTYFQNEAQLEKSRLLSDRFSAERPKGSFSTLEIQRTEQGDSAMYLCASSFSSPSADEQFFGPGTRLTVL.

This clonotype was picked up many times. The chain uses TRBV7-8 and TRBJ2-5; perhaps D is TRBD1 or TRBD2 (5 bases each). In germline, CDR1 is SGHVS, CDR2 FQNEAQ. The V end was cut by 3 bases, the J end by 2 bases, with 10 bases between. CDR3 length: 14 amino acids. The CDR3, as DNA: TGTGCCAGCAGCTTCGTGGGACCTCAAGAGACCCAGTACTTC. Residues: CASSFVGPQETQYF.

With regard to this clonotype: This sequence may be a read error, since a much larger clone differs from it by one base. This chain connects TRBV5-1 to TRBJ2-6; D is tentatively TRBD1 or TRBD2 (5 bases each). CDR3 size: 14 residues. CDR1 is SGHRS, CDR2 YFSETQ, per germline. CDR3 in amino acids: CASSLGTGANVLPF. The CDR3 region has the DNA TGCGCCAGCAGCTTGGGGACTGGGGCCAACGTCCTGCCTTTC.

The sample holds many counts of this clonotype. The V call is TRBV4-3, the J call TRBJ2-7; 7 nucleotides line up with TRBD2. The CDR3 consists of 14 residues. CDR1 and CDR2 from the germline V gene are LGHNA and YSLEER. The V gene end was trimmed by 1 base and the J gene end by 5 bases; junction bases not matched to a gene: 5. CDR3 coding DNA: TGCGCCAGCAGCCAAGTCGGCGGGAGTAACGAGCAGTACTTC. This translates into CASSQVGGSNEQYF.

The table lists this clonotype with a few counts. This may be a read error: a much more frequent sequence differs by one nucleotide. J is TRBJ2-7 and V is TRBV3-1, with 8 bases fitting TRBD2. Germline V CDR1 and CDR2: LGHDT, YNNKEL (reference sequence). J was trimmed by 3 bases and V by 1 base; bases with no gene match: 5. The CDR3 consists of 15 residues. CDR3 protein: CASSQGTSSHYEQYF. The CDR3 nucleotides read TGTGCCAGCAGCCAAGGGACTAGCTCCCACTACGAGCAGTACTTC.

This clonotype was counted at least ten times. The J gene is TRBJ2-5, the V gene TRBV11-2; D may match TRBD1 or TRBD2 (5 bases each). Germline assignment: CDR1 SGHAT and CDR2 FQNNGV. V was cut by 4 bases and J by 4 bases, with 13 bases left in between. This CDR3 contains 14 residues. Here the CDR3 reads CASSSHRGVETQYF. The CDR3 DNA follows: TGTGCCAGCAGCTCCCACCGAGGGGTAGAGACCCAGTACTTC. Combining the CDR3 with reference TRBV11-2 and TRBJ2-5 gives the whole variable domain EAGVAQSPRYKIIEKRQSVAFWCNPISGHATLYWYQQILGQGPKLLIQFQNNGVVDDSQLPKDRFSAERLKGVDSTLKIQPAKLEDSAVYLCASSSHRGVETQYFGPGTRLLVL.

This clonotype was counted a single time. This may come from a read error, since a much larger clone is one base off. This chain joins TRBV2 and TRBJ1-1; D remains ambiguous. The CDR3 spans 12 residues. CDR1 and CDR2 from the germline V gene are SNHLY and FYNNEI. The CDR3 sequence: CASGEWRTEAFF. For the CDR3, the DNA is TGTGCCAGCGGTGAATGGAGGACTGAAGCTTTCTTT.

This clonotype was seen only a few times. This chain links TRBV3-1 with TRBJ2-7; D gene uncertain. Germline V gene data show CDR1 as LGHDT and CDR2 as YNNKEL (reference sequence). V lost 3 bases and J lost 5, with 5 bases in between. The CDR3 is made up of 11 amino acids. The CDR3 DNA sequence: TGTGCCAGCAGCCAGCAGGACGAGCAGTACTTC. It specifies CASSQQDEQYF.

The table lists this clonotype with many counts. This chain joins TRBV14 and TRBJ2-3, with 7 bases aligning to TRBD2. Germline lookup yields CDR1 SGHDN and CDR2 FVKESK. V was pared by 4 bases and J by 8 bases, with 15 bases of the junction left unmatched. The CDR3 runs to 16 residues. DNA of the CDR3: TGTGCCAGCAGCCCCCCCGGGACTACCCTGCTGGGTACGCAGTATTTT. This encodes CASSPPGTTLLGTQYF.

As to this clonotype: This may stem from a read error, because a much larger clone lies one nucleotide away. The V and J genes are TRBV7-9 and TRBJ2-1; D call uncertain. Germline lookup yields CDR1 SEHNR and CDR2 FQNEAQ (reference sequence). V dropped 10 bases and J dropped 8 bases, with 18 bases sitting between them. This CDR3 spans 13 amino acids. This CDR3 is CANKIRTGHEQFF. The CDR3 DNA is TGTGCCAACAAAATCCGTACGGGCCATGAGCAGTTCTTC.

Notes on this clonotype: A much larger clone is a single base away; this may be a read error. CDR3 DNA: TGCGCCGGCAGCTTGGTCGGTACAGGGGACACCGGGGAGCTGTTTTTT. It encodes CAGSLVGTGDTGELFF. V is TRBV5-1 and J is TRBJ2-2, with 7 nucleotides matching TRBD1. The germline CDR1 and CDR2 sequences are SGHRS and YFSETQ. This CDR3 is 16 amino acids long.

Details on this clonotype: This may be a read error, as it is one base from a much larger clone. The V and J genes are TRBV5-1 and TRBJ2-7; 9 bases match TRBD1. V dropped 1 base and J dropped 5; count of bases not matched to a gene: 7. CDR3 length: 15 amino acids. Looked up from germline, CDR1 is SGHRS and CDR2 is YFSETQ. The DNA for the CDR3 is TGCGCCAGCAGCTTGTGGACAGGGGATACCCACGAGCAGTACTTC. Translation gives CASSLWTGDTHEQYF.

This clonotype was counted ten times or more. The V call is TRBV5-1, the J call TRBJ2-7, with D uncertain. CDR3 length: 13 amino acids. Per germline, CDR1 SGHRS and CDR2 YFSETQ. The ends were cut back, 2 bases at V and 5 bases at J, with 11 bases in the middle. CDR3 sequence: CASSFAFLDEQYF. The CDR3, as DNA: TGCGCCAGCAGCTTCGCGTTTCTTGACGAGCAGTACTTC. The variable domain in full, with the rest retrieved from reference TRBV5-1 and TRBJ2-7, is KAGVTQTPRYLIKTRGQQVTLSCSPISGHRSVSWYQQTPGQGLQFLFEYFSETQRNKGNFPGRFSGRQFSNSRSEMNVSTLELGDSALYLCASSFAFLDEQYFGPGTRLTVT.

In the case of this clonotype: Mismatch with germline at one junction end may stem from a read error. The V gene is TRBV15, the J gene TRBJ1-5; D is unresolved. The CDR3 runs 14 residues. The germline gives CDR1 LNHNV, CDR2 YYDKDF (reference sequence). CDR3 bases: TGTGTCACCAGCAGAGAGAGGGTAATTAAGCCCCAGCATTTT. Translated: CVTSRERVIKPQHF.

Worth noting for this clonotype: At one end, the junction sequence differs from germline, possibly due to a read error. This rearrangement joins TRBV6-2 or TRBV6-3 to TRBJ2-7, with TRBD2 identical over 11 bases. The CDR3 totals 14 residues. CDR1 is MNHEY and CDR2 is SVGEGT in the germline V gene. CDR3 bases: TGTGCCTGCAGTTACCTAGCGGGAGGCTACGAGCAGTACTTC. This translates into CACSYLAGGYEQYF.

This clonotype was counted at least ten times. V and J are TRBV4-1 and TRBJ1-1; D is ambiguous. The CDR3 has 12 residues. Germline V gene lookup returns CDR1 MGHRA and CDR2 YSYEKL. V shed 6 bases and J shed 5 bases, with 10 bases lying between them. CDR3 loop: CASRGFGTEAFF. CDR3 DNA sequence: TGCGCCAGCAGGGGCTTCGGGACTGAAGCTTTCTTT.

In its sample, this clonotype was seen many times. The J gene is TRBJ1-5, the V gene TRBV27, with TRBD1 matching over 9 bases. The germline V gene has CDR1 MNHEY and CDR2 SMNVEV (reference sequence). The ends lost 6 bases at V and 7 bases at J; junction bases unmatched: 7. CDR3 size: 14 residues. The CDR3, as DNA: TGTGCCAGCAGCTTGGGGACAGGGTCACAGCCCCAGCATTTT. This encodes CASSLGTGSQPQHF.